This T cell receptor (beta chain) stems from a study of T cells in Graves' hyperthyroidism and ophthalmopathy. RNA transcripts yielded amplified TCR beta CDR3 regions. A set of HTBI primers served as the primers for a first-round RT-PCR of the TCR CDR3. TCRdb analysed the multiplex PCR reads with MiXCR anew, one entry per CDR3 protein. The sample has hundreds of thousands of distinct CDR3 sequences; approximately 15% are singletons. This clonotype appeared a few times. V was trimmed by 2 bases and J by 5 bases, leaving 9 bases between them. Germline V gene lookup returns CDR1 SGHTA and CDR2 FQGNSA. The CDR3 has 13 amino acids.

The rearrangement links TRBV7-2 to TRBJ1-2; D gene uncertain. The specimen was blood. The sequence was collected from a woman in her 40s with Graves' ophthalmopathy. CDR3 nucleotides: TGTGCCAGCAGCTTATTACAGTTTTATGGCTACACCTTC. Translated, it gives CASSLLQFYGYTF.